The 15 T cell receptor beta chains below all came from one sample that was sequenced in a study of blood T cells in healthy people across ages. The authors ran a second PCR of about 6 to 12 cycles using a sample-barcoded 5' primer and a J-beta primer mix. TCRdb used MiXCR to reprocess the 5' RACE reads, holding one entry per CDR3 protein. The sample consists of about 930,000 distinct CDR3 sequences, under 35% of them appearing once. These data also formed part of another study, on T cells of mothers and their children.

What was sequenced was blood. The receptors were gathered from a woman aged 40 to 50 in good health.

The V gene is TRBV12-3 or TRBV12-4, the J gene TRBJ2-3, with D possibly matching TRBD1 (5 bases). CDR3 length: 15 residues. The V gene lost 5 bases and the J gene lost 3 bases, with 15 bases spanning the gap. The CDR3 DNA is TGTGCCAGCAGTCTACACAGGTTGCGGACAGATACGCAGTATTTT. Residues: CASSLHRLRTDTQYF.

This clonotype was seen a few times. The chain couples TRBV20-1 to TRBJ2-1; D unresolved. Per the germline V gene, CDR1 is DFQATT and CDR2 is SNEGSKA (reference sequence). CDR3 length equals 11 residues. V was trimmed by 3 bases and J by 5 bases, leaving 5 bases between them. The CDR3 reads CSARENNEQFF. The CDR3 DNA follows: TGCAGTGCTAGGGAAAACAATGAGCAGTTCTTC.

This clonotype was detected many times. The chain carries TRBV29-1 and TRBJ2-7, with D perhaps matching TRBD2 (5 bases). Germline CDR1 SQVTM, CDR2 ANQGSEA. The CDR3 is made up of 12 amino acids. Trimming cost V 6 bases and J 3 bases, with 12 bases left between them. The CDR3 region is CSVAPGNYEQYF. Written as DNA, the CDR3 is TGCAGCGTCGCCCCCGGGAACTACGAGCAGTACTTC.

With respect to this clonotype: At one of its ends the junction is not consistent with the germline gene, which may arise from a read error. The gene calls are TRBV5-4 and TRBJ2-7; 7 bases align to TRBD1. Per the germline V gene, CDR1 is SGHNT and CDR2 is YYREEE (reference sequence). CDR3 length: 15 amino acids. The chain's CDR3 is CAGSFRDRVRYEQYF. The CDR3, as DNA: TGTGCCGGCAGCTTCCGGGACAGAGTAAGATACGAGCAGTACTTC.

V is TRBV7-9 and J is TRBJ1-2; tentative D call: TRBD1 (5 bases). From germline, CDR1 is SEHNR and CDR2 FQNEAQ (reference sequence). CDR3 length: 20 amino acids. Trimming took off 5 bases at V and 5 bases at J, with 33 bases between the two ends. CDR3 region: CASSEYPFSGTNAFSYGYTF. The CDR3 nucleotides read TGTGCCAGCAGCGAATACCCATTCTCCGGGACGAATGCCTTCTCGTATGGCTACACCTTC.

This clonotype has more than one count but fewer than ten. The rearrangement uses TRBV6-4 and TRBJ1-1; 7 bases line up with TRBD1. The CDR3 has 14 amino acids. Looked up from germline, CDR1 is MRHNA and CDR2 is SNTAGT. Trimming cost V 4 bases and J 1 base; bases outside gene matches: 3. The CDR3 spells CASSAGTENTEAFF. The CDR3 nucleotides read TGTGCCAGCAGTGCCGGGACAGAGAACACTGAAGCTTTCTTT.

The rearrangement links TRBV20-1 to TRBJ2-5; 9 nucleotides align to TRBD2. With V trimmed by 0 bases and J by 4 bases, 6 bases remained unmatched. Germline CDR1 and CDR2: DFQATT and SNEGSKA (reference sequence). CDR3 length equals 15 residues. The CDR3 loop is CSARDARGRGETQYF. CDR3 bases: TGCAGTGCTAGAGATGCGCGCGGGAGGGGAGAGACCCAGTACTTC.

The V gene is TRBV5-1, the J gene TRBJ2-5, with D perhaps TRBD1 (6 bases). The germline V gene encodes CDR1 SGHRS and CDR2 YFSETQ. Trimming left V 5 bases short and J 1 base short, with 12 bases between. The CDR3 is 14 residues long. The CDR3 DNA reads as TGCGCCAGCAGAGCGACAGGTTTCCAAGAGACCCAGTACTTC. Its protein is CASRATGFQETQYF.

Ten or more counts support this clonotype. J is TRBJ2-7 and V is TRBV4-1, with 8 bases aligning to TRBD2. After removal of 0 bases from V and 4 bases from J, the junction contained 11 bases not matched to a gene. The CDR3 contains 17 residues. The germline V gene encodes CDR1 MGHRA and CDR2 YSYEKL. The CDR3 here is CASSQDPNSGGIYEQYF. The CDR3 DNA follows: TGCGCCAGCAGCCAAGATCCCAACAGCGGGGGTATATACGAGCAGTACTTC.

This clonotype was observed at least ten times. The gene calls are TRBV7-9 and TRBJ2-7, with D possibly TRBD2 on 5 matching bases. This CDR3 is built from 12 residues. V lost 2 bases and J 5 bases, leaving 7 bases between the germline ends. CDR1 and CDR2 from the germline V gene are SEHNR and FQNEAQ (reference sequence). CDR3 DNA: TGTGCCAGCAGCTTATTCGGGGACGAGCAGTACTTC. It specifies CASSLFGDEQYF.

In this sample, this clonotype turned up many times. The rearrangement links TRBV27 to TRBJ2-7; D is possibly TRBD2 (5 bases). With 5 bases removed from V and 5 bases from J, the gap between germline ends came to 19 bases. In germline, CDR1 is MNHEY, CDR2 SMNVEV (reference sequence). The CDR3 consists of 15 residues. CDR3 amino acids: CASSTKSRTRHEQYF. The DNA of the CDR3 is TGTGCCAGCAGTACGAAATCCCGGACTCGACACGAGCAGTACTTC.

Turning to this clonotype: The junction shows a germline mismatch at one end, possibly a read error. The chain is built from TRBV5-1 and TRBJ2-1; D not resolved. The germline gives CDR1 SGHRS, CDR2 YFSETQ. The CDR3 runs 17 residues. For the CDR3, the DNA is TGCGCCAGTAGCTTGACCCTATCCGACGGCAACTACAATGAGCAGTTCTTC. This encodes CASSLTLSDGNYNEQFF.

About this clonotype: At one end the junction does not follow the germline gene, possibly because of a read error. V and J are TRBV6-6 and TRBJ1-1; D is possibly TRBD1 (5 bases). Germline-derived CDR1 and CDR2 are MNHNY and SVGAGI (reference sequence). CDR3 length equals 16 residues. The CDR3 bases are TGTGCCAGCGGTTACGACAGCCTAGACGTAAACACTGAAGCTTTCTTT. This codes for CASGYDSLDVNTEAFF.

There are a few counts of this clonotype. This chain uses TRBV20-1 with TRBJ1-5, with D hard to call. The length of the CDR3 is 12 residues. V was shortened by 2 bases and J by 7 bases, with 9 bases between the two germline ends. Germline lookup yields CDR1 DFQATT and CDR2 SNEGSKA (reference sequence). CDR3 DNA sequence: TGCAGTGCTAGAATAGACCTCCAGCCCCAGCATTTT. It is translated as CSARIDLQPQHF.

This clonotype has a handful of counts. The chain has TRBV20-1 and TRBJ1-1, with a weak D call TRBD1 (6 bases). CDR3 length: 14 residues. Trimming stripped 0 bases from V and 3 bases from J, with 11 bases between. From germline, CDR1 is DFQATT and CDR2 SNEGSKA (reference sequence). The CDR3 coding sequence is TGCAGTGCTAGAGATGACAGGACCTACACTGAAGCTTTCTTT. This translates into CSARDDRTYTEAFF.